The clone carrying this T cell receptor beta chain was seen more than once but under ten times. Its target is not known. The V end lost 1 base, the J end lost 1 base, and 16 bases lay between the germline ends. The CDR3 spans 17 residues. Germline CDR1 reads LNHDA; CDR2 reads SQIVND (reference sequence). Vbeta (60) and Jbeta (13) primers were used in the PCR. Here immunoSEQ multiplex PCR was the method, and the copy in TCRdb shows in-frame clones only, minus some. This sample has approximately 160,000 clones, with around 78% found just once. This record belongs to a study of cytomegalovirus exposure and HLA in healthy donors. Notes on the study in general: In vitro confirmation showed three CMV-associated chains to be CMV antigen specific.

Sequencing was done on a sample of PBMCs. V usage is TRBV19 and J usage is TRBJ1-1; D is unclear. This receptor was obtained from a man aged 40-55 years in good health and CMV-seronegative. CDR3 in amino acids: CASSIGARPAGNTEAFF. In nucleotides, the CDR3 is TGTGCCAGTAGTATAGGGGCAAGGCCGGCGGGGAACACTGAAGCTTTCTTT.